A single sample is the source of the 31 T cell receptor beta chains below, sequenced in a study of blood T cells in healthy people across ages. Together with a sample-barcoded 5' primer, a J-beta primer mix was included in a second PCR lasting about 7 to 11 cycles. MiXCR, run by TCRdb on the 5' RACE reads, gives a single entry per CDR3 protein. The sample has about a million distinct CDR3 sequences, 35% to 40% seen once. Input material: blood. These receptors were obtained from a man between 18 and 29 years old in good health.

This clonotype was detected a few times. V and J are TRBV5-1 and TRBJ2-5; D not certain. The CDR3 is 14 residues long. V lost 1 base to trimming and J lost 5 bases, with 12 bases between them. Per germline, CDR1 SGHRS and CDR2 YFSETQ. This CDR3 is CASSLRFPWETQYF. The CDR3 DNA reads as TGCGCCAGCAGCTTGAGGTTCCCTTGGGAGACCCAGTACTTC.

The J gene is TRBJ2-7, the V gene TRBV4-3, with a weak D call TRBD2 (5 bases). Trimming left V 0 bases short and J 6 bases short, with 12 bases between. CDR1 LGHNA and CDR2 YSLEER come from the germline V gene. The CDR3 loop spans 14 amino acids. This chain's CDR3 is CASSQDLGSTEQYF. In DNA form, the CDR3 reads TGCGCCAGCAGCCAAGATTTAGGGAGCACCGAGCAGTACTTC.

This clonotype was recorded a few times. V usage is TRBV27 and J usage is TRBJ2-2, with a possible D match to TRBD2 (6 bases). Germline CDR1 and CDR2: MNHEY and SMNVEV (reference sequence). The V end lost 5 bases, the J end lost 3 bases, and 10 bases lay between the germline ends. The CDR3 has 14 amino acids. Here the CDR3 reads CASSPGTYTGELFF. The CDR3 DNA follows: TGTGCCAGCAGTCCCGGGACTTACACCGGGGAGCTGTTTTTT.

This clonotype has just one count. CDR3 nucleotides: TGTGCCAGCAGTTACGCAGGGCCGAACACTGAAGCTTTCTTT. Translated: CASSYAGPNTEAFF. The rearrangement joins TRBV6-5 to TRBJ1-1; possible D gene TRBD1, 5 bases. This CDR3 comprises 14 residues. V was trimmed by 2 bases and J by 1 base, leaving 8 bases between them. The V gene's germline CDR1 is MNHEY and CDR2 SVGAGI.

The chain is built from TRBV7-6 and TRBJ2-2, with 7 bases that match TRBD1. The CDR3 spans 15 residues. V lost 5 bases and J lost 5; bases outside the gene matches: 8. CDR1 is SGHVS, CDR2 FNYEAQ, per germline. CDR3 nucleotides: TGTGCCAGCAGCCTGGGGACAGCCGGAACCGGGGAGCTGTTTTTT. Its translation: CASSLGTAGTGELFF.

This clonotype was detected only a few times. The chain combines TRBV5-1 with TRBJ1-2; possible D gene TRBD1, 5 bases. CDR3 length: 14 amino acids. Germline CDR1 is SGHRS and CDR2 is YFSETQ. V was shortened by 3 bases and J by 4 bases, with 13 bases between the two germline ends. The DNA of the CDR3 is TGCGCCAGCAGCTCAGACAGTCAAGTCTATGGCTACACCTTC. It specifies CASSSDSQVYGYTF.

The sample holds a few counts of this clonotype. The junction differs from germline at one of its ends, possibly a read error. The rearrangement links TRBV6-5 to TRBJ1-5, with D hard to call. The V gene's germline CDR1 is MNHEY and CDR2 SVGAGI. This CDR3 has 13 residues. DNA of the CDR3: TGTGCCTGCAGTCTTTCTAGCAATCAGCCCCAGCATTTT. Encoded protein: CACSLSSNQPQHF.

In its sample, this clonotype was seen a few times. The chain employs TRBV5-1 and TRBJ2-1; TRBD2 might be the D (6 bases). V lost 7 bases and J 0 bases, leaving 14 bases between the germline ends. CDR3 length equals 15 residues. Germline CDR1 reads SGHRS; CDR2 reads YFSETQ. The CDR3 here is CASGEYGSSYNEQFF. The CDR3 DNA is TGCGCCAGCGGGGAGTACGGGAGCTCCTACAATGAGCAGTTCTTC. Variable domain in full (rest from reference TRBV5-1 and TRBJ2-1): KAGVTQTPRYLIKTRGQQVTLSCSPISGHRSVSWYQQTPGQGLQFLFEYFSETQRNKGNFPGRFSGRQFSNSRSEMNVSTLELGDSALYLCASGEYGSSYNEQFFGPGTRLTVL.

There are a few counts of this clonotype. J is TRBJ1-2 and V is TRBV6-6, with a weak D call TRBD1 (5 bases). Germline values: CDR1 MNHNY, CDR2 SVGAGI (reference sequence). Trimming removed 6 bases from V and 4 bases from J, with 12 bases in between. The CDR3 spans 13 residues. The CDR3 coding sequence is TGTGCCAGCAGACCACAGGTAGTCTATGGCTACACCTTC. Translation gives CASRPQVVYGYTF.

The CDR3 is CASSSVGRDLSEMNTEAFF. The CDR3, as DNA: TGTGCCAGCAGCTCCGTGGGCAGGGATCTGTCCGAAATGAACACTGAAGCTTTCTTT. The rearrangement joins TRBV7-3 to TRBJ1-1, with D tentatively TRBD1 (5 bases). This CDR3 has 19 amino acids. V was shortened by 4 bases and J by 0 bases, with 24 bases between the two germline ends. Per the germline V gene, CDR1 is SGHTA and CDR2 is FQGTGA. Looking up the rest from reference TRBV7-3 and TRBJ1-1 gives the full variable domain: GAGVSQTPSNKVTEKGKYVELRCDPISGHTALYWYRQSLGQGPEFLIYFQGTGAADDSGLPNDRFFAVRPEGSVSTLKIQRTERGDSAVYLCASSSVGRDLSEMNTEAFFGQGTRLTVV.

The chain links TRBV4-1 to TRBJ2-2; TRBD1 agrees at 7 bases. The length of the CDR3 is 17 residues. V was pared by 0 bases and J by 7 bases, with 11 bases of the junction left unmatched. From germline, CDR1 is MGHRA and CDR2 YSYEKL. CDR3 residues: CASSQDERDRTYGELFF. The CDR3 coding sequence is TGCGCCAGCAGCCAAGATGAAAGGGACAGAACATACGGGGAGCTGTTTTTT.

This chain connects TRBV20-1 to TRBJ2-7; 7 nucleotides agree with TRBD1. The DNA end favors TRBJ2-5, so the J call may be wrong. The germline V gene has CDR1 DFQATT and CDR2 SNEGSKA (reference sequence). The CDR3 has 14 amino acids. CDR3 in amino acids: CSAQGGSIIETQYF. CDR3 sequence (DNA): TGCAGTGCTCAAGGGGGCTCGATAATAGAGACCCAGTACTTC.

This clonotype has a single count. The chain combines TRBV5-5 with TRBJ2-5, with D possibly being TRBD1 (5 bases). The CDR3 contains 15 residues. The ends were cut back, 1 base at V and 11 bases at J, with 21 bases in the middle. Germline CDR1 reads SGHKS; CDR2 reads YYEKEE (reference sequence). The CDR3 reads CASSLPTGPYNEQYF. The CDR3 nucleotides read TGTGCCAGCAGCTTGCCAACAGGACCTTACAATGAGCAGTACTTC.

The gene calls are TRBV5-1 and TRBJ2-5; D might be TRBD1 (6 bases). CDR1 is SGHRS and CDR2 is YFSETQ in the germline V gene. The V end lost 0 bases, the J end lost 2 bases, and 11 bases lay between the germline ends. This CDR3 is built from 15 residues. Here the CDR3 reads CASSLAGHPQETQYF. The CDR3 DNA sequence: TGCGCCAGCAGCTTGGCGGGACACCCTCAAGAGACCCAGTACTTC.

The CDR3 nucleotides are TGCAGTGCTAGGGTAGAGCTTTATGGCTACACCTTC. Protein sequence: CSARVELYGYTF. This rearrangement joins TRBV20-1 to TRBJ1-2; D is undetermined. V was pared by 3 bases and J by 5 bases, with 10 bases between. Germline V gene lookup returns CDR1 DFQATT and CDR2 SNEGSKA (reference sequence). The CDR3 totals 12 residues.

The chain has TRBV6-1 and TRBJ2-3; possible D gene TRBD2, 6 bases. The V and J ends lost 5 bases and 4 bases respectively, with 22 bases between them. CDR3 length equals 17 residues. From germline, CDR1 is MNHNS and CDR2 SASEGT. The CDR3 loop is CASSRLVRIGGADTQYF. The CDR3 DNA reads TGTGCCAGCAGTAGGCTCGTACGTATTGGCGGGGCAGATACGCAGTATTTT.

The genes are TRBV11-2 and TRBJ2-7; maybe TRBD1 (6 bases). Germline V gives CDR1 SGHAT, CDR2 FQNNGV. The CDR3 has 14 amino acids. Deletions cut 5 bases from V and 7 bases from J, with 18 bases between. The CDR3 DNA is TGTGCCAGCAGCGCAGGGGTTCTCGATGGAGAGCAGTACTTC. Translation gives CASSAGVLDGEQYF.

J is TRBJ1-2 and V is TRBV27, with 8 bases aligning to TRBD1. Trimming cost V 6 bases and J 6 bases; bases outside gene matches: 6. CDR3 length: 13 amino acids. CDR1 is MNHEY, CDR2 SMNVEV, per germline (reference sequence). The CDR3: CASRSGQVDGYTF. DNA for the CDR3: TGTGCCAGCAGATCGGGACAGGTTGATGGCTACACCTTC.

This clonotype was picked up a small number of times. The V gene is TRBV20-1, the J gene TRBJ1-6; D gene ambiguous. CDR3 length equals 16 residues. Per germline, CDR1 DFQATT and CDR2 SNEGSKA (reference sequence). The V end lost 6 bases, the J end lost 0 bases, and 15 bases lay between the germline ends. The CDR3 here is CSASDFLSSYNSPLHF. In DNA form, the CDR3 reads TGCAGTGCGTCGGACTTTCTGAGCTCCTATAATTCACCCCTCCACTTT.

This clonotype was seen at least ten times. This sequence joins TRBV5-1 and TRBJ1-5; 7 bases line up with TRBD1. V gave up 2 bases and J gave up 4 bases; unmatched junction bases: 3. The CDR3 covers 14 residues. Germline CDR1 is SGHRS and CDR2 is YFSETQ. This CDR3 reads CASSLDRENQPQHF. As DNA, the CDR3 is TGCGCCAGCAGCTTAGACAGGGAAAATCAGCCCCAGCATTTT.

The table lists this clonotype with a few counts. V usage is TRBV20-1 and J usage is TRBJ1-6; D not certain. The CDR3 is 12 residues long. Germline values: CDR1 DFQATT, CDR2 SNEGSKA (reference sequence). The CDR3 nucleotides read TGCAGCCCTAGGGTGGGTGGTTCACCCCTCCACTTT. This sequence encodes CSPRVGGSPLHF.

This clonotype has just a few counts. This rearrangement joins TRBV3-1 to TRBJ1-2; TRBD1 matches 8 bases. Germline V lookup: CDR1 LGHDT, CDR2 YNNKEL (reference sequence). V was clipped by 3 bases and J by 5 bases; unmatched bases: 2. There are 13 residues in the CDR3. This CDR3 is CASSHGTGYGYTF. As DNA, the CDR3 is TGTGCCAGCAGCCACGGGACAGGATATGGCTACACCTTC.

V usage is TRBV29-1 and J usage is TRBJ2-1, with 9 bases that match TRBD1. The CDR3 has 14 amino acids. Germline lookup yields CDR1 SQVTM and CDR2 ANQGSEA. Trimming took 5 bases from V and 6 from J; bases not matched to a gene: 8. This CDR3 is CSVPLDRGGNEQFF. The CDR3 DNA is TGCAGCGTTCCTTTGGACAGGGGAGGCAATGAGCAGTTCTTC.

The chain has TRBV6-2 or TRBV6-3 and TRBJ2-7; 7 nucleotides agree with TRBD1. Germline trimming cut 5 bases from V and 0 bases from J; bases unmatched to any gene: 4. Germline V CDR1 and CDR2: MNHEY, SVGEGT. CDR3 length: 14 amino acids. In nucleotides, the CDR3 is TGTGCCAGCAGTGACAGGGCTTACTCCTACGAGCAGTACTTC. Translation: CASSDRAYSYEQYF.

This clonotype was seen a handful of times. V is TRBV4-1 and J is TRBJ1-5; D is undetermined. Germline V lookup: CDR1 MGHRA, CDR2 YSYEKL. Trimming removed 3 bases from V and 2 bases from J, with 14 bases in between. CDR3 size: 16 residues. The CDR3 region has the DNA TGCGCCAGCAGCCATATCGGGCAAAGCGGCAATCAGCCCCAGCATTTT. Its protein product is CASSHIGQSGNQPQHF.

This clonotype was observed many times. The V and J genes are TRBV4-3 and TRBJ2-3, with a weak D call TRBD2 (5 bases). The ends were cut back, 1 base at V and 0 bases at J, with 5 bases in the middle. CDR3 length: 14 amino acids. The germline V gene encodes CDR1 LGHNA and CDR2 YSLEER. This chain's CDR3 is CASSQGTSTDTQYF. For the CDR3, the DNA is TGCGCCAGCAGCCAAGGGACTAGCACAGATACGCAGTATTTT.

In this sample, this clonotype turned up a few times. The rearrangement uses TRBV30 and TRBJ2-7; D ambiguous. Germline V gene lookup returns CDR1 GTSNPN and CDR2 SVGIG (reference sequence). V lost 0 bases and J lost 0, with 9 bases in between. CDR3 length: 14 amino acids. CDR3 nucleotides: TGTGCCTGGAGTGTACGGGTAAGCTCCTACGAGCAGTACTTC. This codes for CAWSVRVSSYEQYF.

This clonotype has at least ten counts. This rearrangement joins TRBV2 to TRBJ1-6; a weak D match, TRBD1 (6 bases). The ends were cut back, 3 bases at V and 4 bases at J, with 10 bases in the middle. The V gene's germline CDR1 is SNHLY and CDR2 FYNNEI. The CDR3 consists of 15 residues. The CDR3 protein is CASSEDSPYNSPLHF. The CDR3 DNA is TGTGCCAGCAGTGAGGACAGTCCGTATAATTCACCCCTCCACTTT.

The CDR3 region has the DNA TGCAGTGCCCGCCTACAGGGACAGGGAGAGGGTTCACCCCTCCACTTT. Translating gives CSARLQGQGEGSPLHF. This sequence joins TRBV20-1 and TRBJ1-6; the match to TRBD1 covers 9 bases. Trimming removed 6 bases from V and 9 bases from J; junction bases left unmatched: 15. The CDR3 is made up of 16 amino acids. From germline, CDR1 is DFQATT and CDR2 SNEGSKA (reference sequence).

The V and J genes are TRBV7-8 and TRBJ1-1; perhaps TRBD1 as D (5 bases). Germline CDR1 is SGHVS and CDR2 is FQNEAQ. This CDR3 spans 15 amino acids. The ends were cut back, 1 base at V and 4 bases at J, with 13 bases in the middle. CDR3 nucleotides: TGTGCCAGCAGCTTAGATGGCACTGGGACCACTGAAGCTTTCTTT. Protein: CASSLDGTGTTEAFF.

This clonotype was observed a handful of times. The chain has TRBV7-9 and TRBJ1-1; D remains ambiguous. From germline, CDR1 is SEHNR and CDR2 FQNEAQ (reference sequence). The CDR3 sequence is 10 residues long. Trimming took off 4 bases at V and 11 bases at J, with 8 bases between the two ends. CDR3 loop: CASSSERAFF. In DNA, the CDR3 is TGTGCCAGCAGCTCCGAGCGGGCTTTCTTT.